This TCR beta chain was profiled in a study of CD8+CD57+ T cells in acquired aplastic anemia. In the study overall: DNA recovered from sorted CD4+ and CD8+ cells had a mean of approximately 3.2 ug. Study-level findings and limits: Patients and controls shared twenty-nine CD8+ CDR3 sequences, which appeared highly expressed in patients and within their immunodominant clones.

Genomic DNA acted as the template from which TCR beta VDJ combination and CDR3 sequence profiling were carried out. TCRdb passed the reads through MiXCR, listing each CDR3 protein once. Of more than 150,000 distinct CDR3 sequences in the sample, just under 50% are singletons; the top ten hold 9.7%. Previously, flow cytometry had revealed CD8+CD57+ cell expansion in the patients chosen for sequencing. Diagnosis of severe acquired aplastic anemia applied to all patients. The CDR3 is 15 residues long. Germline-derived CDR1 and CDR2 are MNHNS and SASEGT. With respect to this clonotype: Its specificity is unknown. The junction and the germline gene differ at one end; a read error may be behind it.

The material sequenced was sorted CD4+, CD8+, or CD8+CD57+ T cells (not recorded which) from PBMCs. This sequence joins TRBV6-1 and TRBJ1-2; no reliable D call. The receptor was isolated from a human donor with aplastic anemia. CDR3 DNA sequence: TGTGACAGCAGTCGATCGGGAGCTCCCAACTATGGCTACACCTTC. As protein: CDSSRSGAPNYGYTF.